Presented here are 21 T cell receptor beta chains from one specimen sequenced in a study of blood T cell repertoires in COVID-19. Clones were read by immunoSEQ multiplex PCR, and TCRdb kept only the in-frame ones, dropping some. The table has more than 90,000 clones, roughly 87% seen once; the top ten hold approximately 18%. Sequenced material: peripheral blood. These TCRs come from an elderly man with acute or convalescent COVID-19.

This clone has only a few counts. The genes are TRBV5-1 and TRBJ2-7; D call uncertain. CDR3 size: 12 residues. Trimming shortened V by 0 bases and J by 12 bases, and 13 bases separated the two germline ends. Germline V CDR1 and CDR2: SGHRS, YFSETQ. The CDR3 region has the DNA TGCGCCAGCAGCTTGGAACTAAGCCAACTGTACTTC. It is translated as CASSLELSQLYF.

The V and J genes are TRBV16 and TRBJ2-7; 8 bases are shared with TRBD2. Germline V gene data show CDR1 as KGHSY and CDR2 as FQNENV. This CDR3 is 15 amino acids long. Trimming took 0 bases from V and 5 from J; bases not matched to a gene: 6. CDR3 coding DNA: TGTGCCAGCAGCCAATCGCGCGGGGGGAAAAACGAGCAGTACTTC. Amino acid sequence: CASSQSRGGKNEQYF.

The chain's CDR3 is CASSLGVGTGPNEQYF. The DNA for the CDR3 is TGTGCCAGCAGCTTAGGAGTCGGGACAGGGCCCAACGAGCAGTACTTC. The chain recombines TRBV7-9 with TRBJ2-7; 9 bases are a match to TRBD1. V shed 1 base, J shed 5 bases, and the junction held 9 bases outside the gene matches. This CDR3 has 16 amino acids. Per the germline V gene, CDR1 is SEHNR and CDR2 is FQNEAQ (reference sequence).

This clone was seen once. This rearrangement joins TRBV5-6 to TRBJ1-3; possible D gene TRBD1, 6 bases. V was clipped by 2 bases and J by 1 base, with 7 bases between them. The CDR3 is made up of 14 amino acids. Germline CDR1 is SGHDT and CDR2 is YYEEEE. The CDR3 region is CASSFTGSGNTIYF. Written as DNA, the CDR3 is TGTGCCAGCAGCTTTACAGGGTCTGGAAACACCATATATTTT.

The rearrangement joins TRBV5-6 to TRBJ2-6; 7 bases align to TRBD1. This CDR3 has 15 amino acids. V dropped 2 bases and J dropped 2; count of bases not matched to a gene: 1. Germline V gene lookup returns CDR1 SGHDT and CDR2 YYEEEE. As DNA, the CDR3 is TGTGCCAGCAGCTTCGACAGGGCTGGGGCCAACGTCCTGACTTTC. Amino acid sequence: CASSFDRAGANVLTF.

J is TRBJ2-2 and V is TRBV29-1; possibly TRBD1 for D (6 bases). Germline CDR1 is SQVTM and CDR2 is ANQGSEA. V shed 7 bases and J shed 2 bases, with 11 bases lying between them. The length of the CDR3 is 13 residues. The CDR3 is CSAATGNTGELFF. CDR3 coding DNA: TGCAGCGCCGCGACAGGAAACACCGGGGAGCTGTTTTTT.

In regard to this clone: At one end the junction does not follow the germline gene, possibly because of a read error. The chain recombines TRBV3-1 (or the pseudogene TRBV3-2) with TRBJ1-6; D perhaps matches TRBD1 (6 bases). Germline CDR1 reads LGHDT; CDR2 reads YNNKEL (reference sequence). The CDR3 totals 14 residues. The CDR3, as DNA: TGTGCCGGCAGCCAAGGACAGTTTAATTCACCCCTCCACTTT. Translation: CAGSQGQFNSPLHF.

The chain joins TRBV27 to TRBJ1-6; possible D gene TRBD1, 6 bases. Germline V gives CDR1 MNHEY, CDR2 SMNVEV (reference sequence). The CDR3 runs 16 residues. V dropped 6 bases and J dropped 8 bases, with 20 bases sitting between them. CDR3 region: CASSPWGGGADSPLHF. The CDR3 DNA follows: TGTGCCAGCAGCCCTTGGGGCGGGGGGGCTGATTCACCCCTCCACTTT.

This chain connects TRBV18 to TRBJ1-3, with unresolved D. The V gene's germline CDR1 is KGHSH and CDR2 LQKENI. V gave up 3 bases and J gave up 1 base, with 16 bases separating them. The CDR3 runs 17 residues. CDR3 sequence (DNA): TGTGCCAGCTCACCGAGGATCGCCGGCGGTTCTGGAAACACCATATATTTT. This gives the protein CASSPRIAGGSGNTIYF.

CDR3 region: CASSRGTSVGTDTQYF. The CDR3 nucleotides read TGTGCCAGCAGCAGAGGGACTAGCGTCGGCACAGATACGCAGTATTTT. The V and J genes are TRBV5-5 and TRBJ2-3, with 10 nucleotides matching TRBD2. Trimming took 4 bases from V and 1 from J; bases not matched to a gene: 6. The CDR3 has 16 residues. Looked up from germline, CDR1 is SGHKS and CDR2 is YYEKEE (reference sequence).

This clone has more than one count but fewer than ten. The chain carries TRBV9 and TRBJ2-2; 8 bases are a match to TRBD2. The germline V gene has CDR1 SGDLS and CDR2 YYNGEE. The length of the CDR3 is 16 residues. V gave up 0 bases and J gave up 7 bases; unmatched junction bases: 8. This CDR3 reads CASSVAGRAGDGELFF. In DNA, the CDR3 is TGTGCCAGCAGCGTAGCCGGGAGGGCCGGGGACGGGGAGCTGTTTTTT. Complete variable domain (other parts from reference TRBV9 and TRBJ2-2): DSGVTQTPKHLITATGQRVTLRCSPRSGDLSVYWYQQSLDQGLQFLIQYYNGEERAKGNILERFSAQQFPDLHSELNLSSLELGDSALYFCASSVAGRAGDGELFFGEGSRLTVL.

This chain uses TRBV24-1 with TRBJ2-3; 8 bases fit TRBD2. V gave up 5 bases and J gave up 0 bases; unmatched junction bases: 6. Germline V lookup: CDR1 KGHDR, CDR2 SFDVKD. The CDR3 spans 16 residues. CDR3 amino acids: CATSAGSGASTDTQYF. The CDR3 bases are TGTGCCACCAGTGCCGGTAGCGGGGCTAGCACAGATACGCAGTATTTT.

The table lists this clone with a count of one. The rearrangement joins TRBV9 to TRBJ2-2, with 10 bases fitting TRBD1. The junction had 5 bases not matched to a gene; V was cut back by 2 bases and J by 7 bases. This CDR3 contains 15 residues. Germline lookup yields CDR1 SGDLS and CDR2 YYNGEE. CDR3 in DNA: TGTGCCAGCAGCGTCGCCGGACAGGGGGGCGGGGAGCTGTTTTTT. Translation gives CASSVAGQGGGELFF. The complete variable domain, with remaining parts taken from reference TRBV9 and TRBJ2-2, reads DSGVTQTPKHLITATGQRVTLRCSPRSGDLSVYWYQQSLDQGLQFLIQYYNGEERAKGNILERFSAQQFPDLHSELNLSSLELGDSALYFCASSVAGQGGGELFFGEGSRLTVL.

J is TRBJ2-1 and V is TRBV6-5; D remains ambiguous. The CDR3 extends over 14 amino acids. V was shortened by 6 bases and J by 0 bases, with 9 bases between the two germline ends. CDR1 is MNHEY and CDR2 is SVGAGI in the germline V gene. CDR3 sequence (DNA): TGTGCCAGCAGCCAGGCGAGCTCCTACAATGAGCAGTTCTTC. Translated, it gives CASSQASSYNEQFF.

The V gene is TRBV2, the J gene TRBJ2-7; 9 nucleotides align to TRBD1. Trimming cost V 6 bases and J 0 bases; bases outside gene matches: 9. CDR3 size: 16 residues. CDR1 is SNHLY and CDR2 is FYNNEI in the germline V gene. Here the CDR3 DNA reads TGTGCCAGCAGCCCCCCCGGGACAGGGACCTCCTACGAGCAGTACTTC. Amino acids: CASSPPGTGTSYEQYF.

This sequence joins TRBV13 and TRBJ2-3, with a weak D call TRBD2 (6 bases). Trimming removed 5 bases at V and 0 bases at J, with 12 bases between. This CDR3 comprises 15 residues. Germline V CDR1 and CDR2: PRHDT, FYEKMQ (reference sequence). The DNA of the CDR3 is TGTGCCAGCAGCCCTGCGGGACGGAGCACAGATACGCAGTATTTT. Its translation: CASSPAGRSTDTQYF.

The chain recombines TRBV4-1 with TRBJ2-7; TRBD1 aligns across 9 bases. V was pared by 1 base and J by 4 bases, with 8 bases of the junction left unmatched. There are 16 residues in the CDR3. Germline V gives CDR1 MGHRA, CDR2 YSYEKL. CDR3 in DNA: TGCGCCAGCAGCCAAGCATCAGGACAGGGGATGTACGAGCAGTACTTC. Protein sequence: CASSQASGQGMYEQYF.

The gene calls are TRBV20-1 and TRBJ2-7; D remains ambiguous. Germline loops: CDR1 DFQATT, CDR2 SNEGSKA (reference sequence). The V and J ends lost 3 bases and 3 bases respectively, with 9 bases between them. The CDR3 runs to 12 residues. The CDR3 DNA reads TGCAGTGCTAGTGACATTTTCTACGAGCAGTACTTC. This encodes CSASDIFYEQYF.

The chain uses TRBV24-1 and TRBJ1-4, with 7 bases matching TRBD1. The CDR3 runs to 15 residues. CDR1 is KGHDR, CDR2 SFDVKD, per germline. J lost 8 bases, V lost 4 bases, and 9 bases had no gene match. The CDR3 protein is CATSDPTGVGEKLFF. CDR3 DNA sequence: TGTGCCACCAGTGACCCTACAGGGGTGGGCGAAAAACTGTTTTTT.

The chain has TRBV21-1 and TRBJ2-2; TRBD2 is the table's D call, not checked against the DNA. TRBV21-1 corresponds to a pseudogene. This CDR3 contains 20 residues. CDR3 DNA: TGTGCCAGCAGCAAAGCGGGACTAGCGGGGGCCCCTCGTGTGAACGGGGAGCTGTTTTTT. Translating it yields CASSKAGLAGAPRVNGELFF.

This CDR3 is CASSPWGGGNQPQHF. The DNA for the CDR3 is TGTGCCAGCTCACCCTGGGGGGGAGGCAATCAGCCCCAGCATTTT. The gene calls are TRBV18 and TRBJ1-5; possible D gene TRBD1, 5 bases. V was trimmed by 3 bases and J by 2 bases, leaving 11 bases between them. This CDR3 contains 15 residues. Looked up from germline, CDR1 is KGHSH and CDR2 is LQKENI. Full variable domain (remainder filled in from reference TRBV18 and TRBJ1-5): NAGVMQNPRHLVRRRGQEARLRCSPMKGHSHVYWYRQLPEEGLKFMVYLQKENIIDESGMPKERFSAEFPKEGPSILRIQQVVRGDSAAYFCASSPWGGGNQPQHFGDGTRLSIL.